This T cell receptor (beta chain) was profiled in a study of T cell responses to AZD1222 COVID-19 vaccine. Regarding the study as a whole: Researchers took repertoire samples only after the peak T cell response had come. Donors were mostly white British, more females; clonal diversity possibly underestimated. Baseline serostatus was positive in only a handful of AZD1222 recipients. Unmutated variant regions reportedly attract nearly half of all spike-specific TCRs.

Deletions cut 4 bases from V and 10 bases from J, with 17 bases between. This CDR3 comprises 13 residues. Germline-derived CDR1 and CDR2 are SQVTM and ANQGSEA. Points on this clone: Its target is unknown.

The method was immunoSEQ multiplex PCR; TCRdb's version includes in-frame clones alone and lacks a portion of them. The top ten hold about 7.5% of the sample, which has 89,000 or so clones, about 86% seen once. This receptor was taken from an adult in good health. The rearrangement links TRBV29-1 to TRBJ2-1; unclear D gene. The source was peripheral blood, collected on day 0 of AZD1222 vaccination. The CDR3 DNA reads as TGCAGCGTTGTGGTTTTGAGGCCGCGGGAGCAGTTCTTC. It codes for CSVVVLRPREQFF.